A selection of T cell receptor beta chains follows, all from one sample in a study of cytomegalovirus exposure and HLA in healthy donors. Measured with immunoSEQ multiplex PCR; TCRdb has only the in-frame clones, and not every one. The sample has about 180,000 clones, around 85% seen once. The sequenced sample consisted of PBMCs. The receptors originated from a man aged 18 to 35 in good health and CMV-seropositive. Each CDR3 is given with its conserved first and last residue. Each record gives: CDR3 DNA, CDR3 protein, V gene, J gene, clone size, D gene. A D gene is named only where the DNA matches it firmly. Size is omitted from some rows. Given values are once, few, many or a class for expanded clones.

TGTGCCAGCAGCTCCCAACTCCCGGGGGGCACCGGGGAGCTGTTTTTT	CASSSQLPGGTGELFF	TRBV7-3	TRBJ2-2	NA	TRBD2
TGTGCCAGCAGTTTCGGGACAGGCGAGGGTCAGCCCCAGCATTTT	CASSFGTGEGQPQHF	TRBV27	TRBJ1-5	NA	TRBD1
TGTGCCAGCAGTTTTCGAGGGCAGGGGGACGGCAATGAGCAGTTCTTC	CASSFRGQGDGNEQFF	TRBV6-6	TRBJ2-1	NA	TRBD1
TGTGCCAGCAGCTTAGAAGGTTCCGGGCGGGTCCCCTACGAGCAGTACTTC	CASSLEGSGRVPYEQYF	TRBV7-9	TRBJ2-7	NA	NA
TGTGCCAGCAACCTAGGGGGCTACAGGGATAGCAATCAGCCCCAGCATTTT	CASNLGGYRDSNQPQHF	TRBV28	TRBJ1-5	NA	TRBD1
TGTGCCAGCAGTTTATTTTCAGGGACAGGTTGGGCTGAAGCTTTCTTT	CASSLFSGTGWAEAFF	TRBV27	TRBJ1-1	NA	TRBD1
TGCGCCAGCAGCCAAGAACACCTTAGCAATCAGCCCCAGCATTTT	CASSQEHLSNQPQHF	TRBV4-1	TRBJ1-5	NA	NA
TGCGCCAGCAGTCACACGACAGGCGGAAGAAATCAGCCCCAGCATTTT	CASSHTTGGRNQPQHF	TRBV23-1	TRBJ1-5	once	NA
TGTGCCAGCAGCCAAGCCCGAGGGCACTACAATGAGCAGTTCTTC	CASSQARGHYNEQFF	TRBV14	TRBJ2-1	NA	NA
TGTGCCAGCGGGCCGTGGGAGAGCTACGAGCAGTACTTC	CASGPWESYEQYF	TRBV2	TRBJ2-7	few	NA
TGTGCCAGCAGCGTATACGCAACAACCTACTATGGCTACACCTTC	CASSVYATTYYGYTF	TRBV9	TRBJ1-2	NA	NA
TGCGCCAGCAGCCCCCGATTTAGCGGGGGGGCCGTTGAGACCCAGTACTTC	CASSPRFSGGAVETQYF	TRBV4-1	TRBJ2-5	NA	TRBD2
TGTGCCAGCAGCTTGAGCCGGGACAACTGGCGGGATCAGCCCCAGCATTTT	CASSLSRDNWRDQPQHF	TRBV5-6	TRBJ1-5	NA	NA
TGTGCCACCAGCAGAGAAGAGAATCAGCCCCAGCATTTT	CATSREENQPQHF	TRBV15	TRBJ1-5	once	NA
TGTGCCAGCAGCCCCGGGCCTAGCGGAGCAGACGAGCAGTACTTC	CASSPGPSGADEQYF	TRBV7-9	TRBJ2-7	NA	TRBD2
TGCAGCGTTGAAGATTCACAGGGCTTATTAGGAAACACCATATATTTT	CSVEDSQGLLGNTIYF	TRBV29-1	TRBJ1-3	once	NA
TGTGCCAGCTCACCACCCGGGTTAGAGGGAGGAAGCTCTGGGGCCAACGTCCTGACTTTC	CASSPPGLEGGSSGANVLTF	TRBV18	TRBJ2-6	once	NA
TGCGCCAGCAGCCTCGTCTACACAGATACGCAGTATTTT	CASSLVYTDTQYF	TRBV4-1	TRBJ2-3	NA	NA
TGTGCCAGCAGCTTACAGGTAGATACGCAGTATTTT	CASSLQVDTQYF	TRBV7-2	TRBJ2-3	few	NA
TGTGCCAGCAGTGAAGATTGGCGGGATAGACACAATGAGCAGTTCTTC	CASSEDWRDRHNEQFF	TRBV6-1	TRBJ2-1	NA	NA
TGTGCCAGCTCACCGCGCTACTCCGGGACAGATACGCAGTATTTT	CASSPRYSGTDTQYF	TRBV18	TRBJ2-3	NA	NA
TGTGCCAGCAGCTTGGTTGACAGGGGGAATGAGCAGTTCTTC	CASSLVDRGNEQFF	TRBV5-4	TRBJ2-1	NA	TRBD1
TGCGCCAGCAGCTTGAAGGACAGGGGGGTCTATGGCTACACCTTC	CASSLKDRGVYGYTF	TRBV5-1	TRBJ1-2	once	TRBD1
TGTGCCAGCAGCGCAACAGGGGGCACGCAGTATTTT	CASSATGGTQYF	TRBV11-2	TRBJ2-3	NA	TRBD1
TGTGCCAGCATCCCACCGAGGGCCTACGAGCAGTACTTC	CASIPPRAYEQYF	TRBV21-1	TRBJ2-7	NA	NA
TGTGCCAGCAGCTTCCTCTCAGGTACTGAAGCTTTCTTT	CASSFLSGTEAFF	TRBV7-9	TRBJ1-1	NA	NA